Listed here are 12 T cell receptor beta chains from one sample, sequenced in a study of beta chain features in type 1 diabetes. Their target antigens are unknown. The sequenced template was cDNA made from the entire isolated RNA. Libraries were prepared by immunoSEQ multiplex PCR; TCRdb keeps only in-frame clonotypes and omits some of them. Of 130,000 or so clones listed, roughly 17% are singletons. Study-wide points: Shorter TCRB CDR3s, moderately but significantly so, were found in Type 1 diabetes patients in all four CD4+ subsets.

The sample consisted of central memory CD4+ T cells from blood. The receptors stem from a man younger than 35 with type 1 diabetes.

The CDR3 spells CASSFQQASTGELFF. For the CDR3, the DNA is TGTGCCAGCAGCTTTCAACAGGCCTCGACCGGGGAGCTGTTTTTT. This chain uses TRBV7-2 with TRBJ2-2; a weak D match, TRBD1 (5 bases). Germline CDR1 SGHTA, CDR2 FQGNSA. The CDR3 length is 15 residues. V lost 3 bases to trimming and J lost 5 bases, with 13 bases between them.

At least ten counts were recorded for this clone. The chain joins TRBV7-9 to TRBJ2-7; 7 bases line up with TRBD1. The trim removed 5 bases at V and 6 bases at J, leaving 4 bases unmatched. Germline V gene lookup returns CDR1 SEHNR and CDR2 FQNEAQ (reference sequence). The CDR3 sequence is 12 residues long. CDR3 bases: TGTGCCAGCAGCGTCCGGGACAGCGAGCAGTACTTC. Translating gives CASSVRDSEQYF.

The sample holds many counts of this clone. The identical CDR3 is also encoded by other nucleotide sequences in the sample. The gene calls are TRBV5-4 and TRBJ2-3, with D possibly matching TRBD1 (5 bases). Trimming removed 1 base from V and 0 bases from J, with 6 bases in between. Germline CDR1 is SGHNT and CDR2 is YYREEE (reference sequence). The CDR3 sequence is 14 residues long. Here the CDR3 reads CASSLQGSTDTQYF. DNA for the CDR3: TGTGCCAGCAGCTTGCAGGGAAGCACAGATACGCAGTATTTT.

V gene TRBV10-2 combines with J gene TRBJ2-7; 7 bases are a match to TRBD2. J lost 3 bases, V lost 2 bases, and 4 bases had no gene match. The CDR3 extends over 14 amino acids. Germline CDR1 WSHSY, CDR2 SAAADI. CDR3 in amino acids: CASSEHERDYEQYF. The DNA for the CDR3 is TGCGCCAGCAGTGAGCATGAGCGGGACTACGAGCAGTACTTC.

The chain has TRBV29-1 and TRBJ1-2; TRBD1 is a possible D gene (5 bases). The CDR3 is 12 amino acids. Trimming shortened V by 3 bases and J by 6 bases, and 11 bases separated the two germline ends. CDR1 is SQVTM, CDR2 ANQGSEA, per germline. This chain's CDR3 is CSVDGAQDGYTF. CDR3 coding DNA: TGCAGCGTTGACGGGGCGCAGGATGGCTACACCTTC. The full variable domain, rest sourced from reference TRBV29-1 and TRBJ1-2, is SAVISQKPSRDICQRGTSLTIQCQVDSQVTMMFWYRQQPGQSLTLIATANQGSEATYESGFVIDKFPISRPNLTFSTLTVSNMSPEDSSIYLCSVDGAQDGYTFGSGTRLTVV.

This clone showed up many times. Other DNA variants within this sample encode the same CDR3. The CDR3 nucleotides read TGTGCCAGCAGCGCGGGTCGTTCAAATCAGCCCCAGCATTTT. Residues: CASSAGRSNQPQHF. The rearrangement joins TRBV5-6 to TRBJ1-5; no reliable D call. The germline V gene encodes CDR1 SGHDT and CDR2 YYEEEE. CDR3 length: 14 amino acids. Trimming shortened V by 4 bases and J by 4 bases, and 12 bases separated the two germline ends.

This clone was counted only a few times. The J gene is TRBJ1-5, the V gene TRBV28; D remains unclear. Germline V gene sequence: CDR1 MDHEN, CDR2 SYDVKM. The CDR3 consists of 15 residues. The V end was cut by 6 bases, the J end by 0 bases, with 12 bases between. The CDR3 bases are TGTGCCAGCAGCATTCCATTTTATAGCAATCAGCCCCAGCATTTT. Translating gives CASSIPFYSNQPQHF.

This clone has a handful of counts. This CDR3 is also generated by other DNA sequences in the sample. V usage is TRBV29-1 and J usage is TRBJ1-4; D is ambiguous. V gave up 4 bases and J gave up 8 bases, with 14 bases separating them. CDR3 length equals 13 residues. Germline V CDR1 and CDR2: SQVTM, ANQGSEA. The CDR3 coding sequence is TGCAGCGTTGTTCGGGCCCAGAGCGAAAAACTGTTTTTT. Its protein product is CSVVRAQSEKLFF.

Only a few counts were recorded for this clone. This rearrangement joins TRBV5-8 to TRBJ1-2; 7 nucleotides line up with TRBD1. The CDR3 runs to 16 residues. In germline, CDR1 is SGHTS, CDR2 YDEGEE. V shed 4 bases, J shed 3 bases, and the junction held 12 bases outside the gene matches. The CDR3 sequence: CASSPYVDRAYYGYTF. DNA for the CDR3: TGTGCCAGCAGCCCTTATGTTGACAGGGCCTACTATGGCTACACCTTC.

The genes are TRBV19 and TRBJ2-5; possibly TRBD1 for D (5 bases). V was pared by 2 bases and J by 4 bases, with 8 bases between. The CDR3 covers 13 residues. Germline V CDR1 and CDR2: LNHDA, SQIVND (reference sequence). Here the CDR3 DNA reads TGTGCCAGTAGTATAAGGGGCGGAGAGACCCAGTACTTC. Translating it yields CASSIRGGETQYF.

J is TRBJ1-1 and V is TRBV4-2; no clear D gene. CDR1 is LGHNA, CDR2 YNFKEQ, per germline. The CDR3 is 14 amino acids. CDR3 nucleotides: TGTGCTAGCGCTAGGGATCTAGTGGGCACTGAAGCTTTCTTT. Translated: CASARDLVGTEAFF.

The chain has TRBV5-1 and TRBJ2-5; 7 bases align to TRBD2. The trim removed 0 bases at V and 3 bases at J, leaving 5 bases unmatched. The germline gives CDR1 SGHRS, CDR2 YFSETQ. There are 15 residues in the CDR3. This CDR3 is CASSLERGGEETQYF. For the CDR3, the DNA is TGCGCCAGCAGCTTGGAGCGGGGAGGGGAAGAGACCCAGTACTTC.